One sample yielded the 14 T cell receptor beta chains listed below, sequenced in a study of human T cells and chemical hapten exposure. In TCRdb, the RACE reads were re-called with MiXCR into one record per CDR3 protein. The table includes about 85,000 distinct CDR3 sequences, 8.5% to 9% detected once. Time point denoted: pre-sensitization, week 0. Treatment here: therapeutic diphenylcyclopropenone sensitization with weekly scalp DPC. This specimen consisted of whole blood, obtained in connection with sensitization to the hapten diphenylcyclopropenone (DPC). All receptors come from a middle-aged man with alopecia areata. Some clones in this sample may be carry-over from other donors' samples.

This chain links TRBV2 with TRBJ1-5; D gene unclear. The germline gives CDR1 SNHLY, CDR2 FYNNEI. Trimming stripped 4 bases from V and 0 bases from J, with 10 bases between. The CDR3 runs 15 residues. The CDR3 coding sequence is TGTGCCAGCAGTGGCACACCATATAGCAATCAGCCCCAGCATTTT. Translation gives CASSGTPYSNQPQHF.

V is TRBV10-3 and J is TRBJ2-5, with 11 nucleotides matching TRBD1. The J segment lost 5 bases and the V segment lost 6 bases, leaving 5 bases of the junction unmatched. This CDR3 is 14 amino acids long. The germline V gene encodes CDR1 ENHRY and CDR2 SYGVKD. CDR3 sequence reads: CAIRTGTGGETQYF. In nucleotides, the CDR3 is TGTGCCATCAGGACCGGGACAGGGGGGGAGACCCAGTACTTC.

This clonotype was seen more than once but under ten times. The chain combines TRBV29-1 with TRBJ2-7; TRBD2 agrees at 8 bases. The CDR3 is 11 amino acids. Per germline, CDR1 SQVTM and CDR2 ANQGSEA. V lost 7 bases to trimming and J lost 5 bases; unmatched junction nucleotides: 4. The DNA for the CDR3 is TGCAGCGGAGGACTAGCCCACGAGCAGTACTTC. Protein: CSGGLAHEQYF.

This clonotype was seen at least ten times. The chain combines TRBV6-5 with TRBJ1-3; no clear D gene. V lost 4 bases and J lost 4, with 5 bases in between. There are 12 residues in the CDR3. Germline V lookup: CDR1 MNHEY, CDR2 SVGAGI. CDR3 amino acids: CASSSRGNTIYF. The CDR3 coding sequence is TGTGCCAGCAGTTCGCGGGGAAACACCATATATTTT.

The gene calls are TRBV19 and TRBJ2-3; D is uncertain. V was pared by 9 bases and J by 0 bases, with 10 bases between. The CDR3 is made up of 13 amino acids. The germline V gene has CDR1 LNHDA and CDR2 SQIVND (reference sequence). CDR3: CASRGRSTDTQYF. DNA for the CDR3: TGTGCCAGCCGTGGCCGTAGCACAGATACGCAGTATTTT.

This clonotype showed up just a few times. The J gene is TRBJ2-3, the V gene TRBV6-2 or TRBV6-3; 10 bases map to TRBD1. Germline CDR1 reads MNHEY; CDR2 reads SVGEGT. V gave up 2 bases and J gave up 3 bases; unmatched junction bases: 11. CDR3 length: 18 amino acids. The CDR3 spells CASSYVLRQGAKTDTQYF. CDR3 DNA sequence: TGTGCCAGCAGTTACGTCTTAAGACAGGGGGCTAAAACAGATACGCAGTATTTT.

This clonotype appeared many times. The gene calls are TRBV20-1 and TRBJ2-3; D might be TRBD1 or TRBD2, each matching 5 bases. Germline V lookup: CDR1 DFQATT, CDR2 SNEGSKA (reference sequence). Trimming shortened V by 5 bases and J by 0 bases, and 12 bases separated the two germline ends. The CDR3 length is 14 residues. CDR3 coding DNA: TGCAGTGCTTCGAGGGGAACTAGCACAGATACGCAGTATTTT. It codes for CSASRGTSTDTQYF.

This clonotype was counted only a few times. In DNA form, the CDR3 reads TGTGCCAGTAGGGGGTGGCAGGGTGGAGATACGCAGTATTTT. Translated, it gives CASRGWQGGDTQYF. This chain uses TRBV19 with TRBJ2-3, with D possibly matching TRBD1 (5 bases). The CDR3 is 14 amino acids. V dropped 6 bases and J dropped 5 bases, with 15 bases sitting between them. CDR1 LNHDA and CDR2 SQIVND come from the germline V gene (reference sequence). The complete variable domain, with remaining parts taken from reference TRBV19 and TRBJ2-3, reads DGGITQSPKYLFRKEGQNVTLSCEQNLNHDAMYWYRQDPGQGLRLIYYSQIVNDFQKGDIAEGYSVSREKKESFPLTVTSAQKNPTAFYLCASRGWQGGDTQYFGPGTRLTVL.

This clonotype was recorded many times. The rearrangement joins TRBV15 to TRBJ2-3; D gene uncertain. The germline gives CDR1 LNHNV, CDR2 YYDKDF (reference sequence). The V end was cut by 0 bases, the J end by 4 bases, with 5 bases between. This CDR3 is built from 13 residues. The CDR3 reads CATSREKADTQYF. The CDR3 region has the DNA TGTGCCACCAGCAGAGAAAAGGCAGATACGCAGTATTTT.

This clonotype has ten or more counts. The rearrangement joins TRBV28 to TRBJ2-1; D gene unclear. V lost 5 bases, J lost 5 bases, and 7 bases lay in between. CDR1 is MDHEN and CDR2 is SYDVKM in the germline V gene. CDR3 length equals 12 residues. The DNA of the CDR3 is TGTGCCAGCAGTGTTGCCAACAATGAGCAGTTCTTC. It codes for CASSVANNEQFF.

This clonotype was found many times. V gene TRBV18 combines with J gene TRBJ1-3; D call uncertain. This CDR3 has 17 amino acids. Germline V gene sequence: CDR1 KGHSH, CDR2 LQKENI. V lost 3 bases, J lost 0 bases, and 15 bases lay in between. CDR3 sequence: CASSPSGVVSSGNTIYF. The CDR3 region has the DNA TGTGCCAGCTCACCGAGCGGGGTAGTTTCCTCTGGAAACACCATATATTTT.

This clonotype was recorded at least ten times. The chain couples TRBV5-6 to TRBJ2-3, with 8 bases matching TRBD2. Germline CDR1 and CDR2: SGHDT and YYEEEE. The CDR3 runs 16 residues. Trimming removed 0 bases from V and 0 bases from J; junction bases left unmatched: 3. The CDR3 region has the DNA TGTGCCAGCAGCTTGGAACTAGCGGCTAGCACAGATACGCAGTATTTT. It specifies CASSLELAASTDTQYF.

The genes are TRBV28 and TRBJ1-5; a possible D gene is TRBD1 (6 bases). There are 15 residues in the CDR3. Germline values: CDR1 MDHEN, CDR2 SYDVKM. V was trimmed by 5 bases and J by 0 bases, leaving 11 bases between them. CDR3 coding DNA: TGTGCCAGCAGTCTGCCGGGGGCTAGCAATCAGCCCCAGCATTTT. Translated: CASSLPGASNQPQHF.

This clonotype was observed a few times. This chain links TRBV10-3 with TRBJ1-1; 8 bases match TRBD1. Losses at the gene ends were 6 bases for V and 3 bases for J; bases not matched to a gene: 6. Looked up from germline, CDR1 is ENHRY and CDR2 is SYGVKD. The CDR3 is 14 amino acids. CDR3 protein: CAIRKTGDDTEAFF. The CDR3 DNA is TGTGCCATCAGAAAGACAGGGGACGACACTGAAGCTTTCTTT.